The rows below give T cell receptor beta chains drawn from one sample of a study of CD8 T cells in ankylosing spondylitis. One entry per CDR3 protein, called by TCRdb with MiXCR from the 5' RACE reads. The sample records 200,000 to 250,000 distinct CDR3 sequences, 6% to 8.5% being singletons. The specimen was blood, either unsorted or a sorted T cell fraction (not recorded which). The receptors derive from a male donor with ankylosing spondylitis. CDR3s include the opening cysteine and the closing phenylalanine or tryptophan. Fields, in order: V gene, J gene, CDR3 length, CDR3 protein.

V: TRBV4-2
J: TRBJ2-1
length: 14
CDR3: CASSQDSFGDEQFF

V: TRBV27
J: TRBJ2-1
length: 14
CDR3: CASSRALFSDEQFF

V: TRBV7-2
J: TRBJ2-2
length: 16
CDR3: CASSPITGVGAGELFF

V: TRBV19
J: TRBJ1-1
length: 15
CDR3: CASIPAGRMNTEAFF

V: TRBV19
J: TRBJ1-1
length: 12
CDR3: CASRQGHTEAFF

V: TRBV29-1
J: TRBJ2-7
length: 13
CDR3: CSVVGVSSYEQYF

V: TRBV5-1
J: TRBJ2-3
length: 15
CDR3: CASSLSRVFTDTQYF

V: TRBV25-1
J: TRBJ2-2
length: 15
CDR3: CASMRPTGETGELFF

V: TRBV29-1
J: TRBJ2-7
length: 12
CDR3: CSVRAGGYEQYF

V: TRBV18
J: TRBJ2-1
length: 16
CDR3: CASSPPESSYYNEQFF

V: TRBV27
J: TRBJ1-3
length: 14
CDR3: CANPWDSSGNTIYF

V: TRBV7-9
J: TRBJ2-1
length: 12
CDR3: CASSRDFNEQFF

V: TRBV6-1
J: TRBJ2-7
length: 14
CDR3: CASSPLYGRYEQYF

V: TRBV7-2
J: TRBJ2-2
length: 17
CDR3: CASSLAGLAANTGELFF

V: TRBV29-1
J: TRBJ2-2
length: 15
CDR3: CSALGDSGSTGELFF

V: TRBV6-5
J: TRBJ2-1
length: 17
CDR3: CASSYTAGTPSYNEQFF

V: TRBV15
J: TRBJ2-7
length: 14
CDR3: CATSRVGSSYEQYF

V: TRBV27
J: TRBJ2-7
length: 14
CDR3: CASSLRYRAHEQYF

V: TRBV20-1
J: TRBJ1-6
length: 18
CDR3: CSARDTRAGWSYNSPLHF

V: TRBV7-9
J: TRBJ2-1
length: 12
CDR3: CASSHDSLEQFF

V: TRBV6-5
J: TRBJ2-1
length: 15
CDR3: CASSYSQGLHNEQFF

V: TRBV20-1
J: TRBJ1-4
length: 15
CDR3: CSARDLGDDNEKLFF

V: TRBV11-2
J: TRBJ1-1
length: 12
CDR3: CASNPKKTEAFF

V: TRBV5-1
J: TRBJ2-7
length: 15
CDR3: CASSLEVDGFYEQYF

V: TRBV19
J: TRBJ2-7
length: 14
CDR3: CASSIEGSSYEQYF

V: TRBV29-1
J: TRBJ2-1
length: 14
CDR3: CSVEVSGDNNEQFF